This T cell receptor beta chain was retrieved from a study of T cells in Graves' hyperthyroidism and ophthalmopathy (dated by TCRdb to about 2019). General notes on the study: To identify distinguishing TCR V-J signatures, a discovery cohort of around 100 patients was used, comprising 40 to 45 with Graves' ophthalmopathy and 57 with stable Graves' hyperthyroidism. Prospective prediction of ophthalmopathy was tested in an independent validation cohort consisting of roughly 20 hyperthyroidism patients and around 16 patients who later progressed to ophthalmopathy. For training and testing, the roughly 100 patients in the discovery cohort were randomly divided in a 7:3 ratio. Once sampling was done, hyperthyroidism patients were given methimazole at a starting dose of 30 mg daily, whereas ophthalmopathy patients were given high-dose intravenous methylprednisolone. In addition, the study compared T-cell repertoires in thyroid tissue and in blood from several Graves' hyperthyroidism patients. The paper reports TCR Vbeta CDR3 sequencing of about 140 peripheral blood samples: 40 or so ophthalmopathy, under 80 hyperthyroidism and some 17 progressor patients. Study-level results and caveats: No statistical method was used to fix the sample size in advance, and group allocation was not hidden from the investigators. In cross-validation, a model built on a 13 V-J signature told ophthalmopathy apart from stable hyperthyroidism with just under 90% sensitivity and around 81% specificity, and in testing the same model reached 80%/75%. In validation, progression to ophthalmopathy was predicted by the model with 70.59% sensitivity and nearly 75% specificity, a median of approximately 6.5 months before onset. Most expanded thyroid clonotypes (frequency above 0.001) were also detected in blood, a finding suggesting that blood repertoires may reflect thyroid immune responses.

The junction shows trimming of 1 base on V and 8 bases on J, plus 11 bases between the germline ends. Taken from the germline V gene, the CDR1 and CDR2 loops are SQVTM and ANQGSEA. Its CDR3 holds 13 amino acids, cysteine through phenylalanine. The only DNA kept is the CDR3, 39 bases in frame from the first base. The TCR beta CDR3 regions were amplified from RNA transcripts. A first-round RT-PCR of the TCR CDR3 used the HTBI primer set with the Qiagen OneStep RT-PCR kit. The libraries were constructed in a second round of multiplex PCR and then size-selected and purified. Libraries were sequenced paired-end with 100 bp reads on an Illumina HiSeq2000. The source study handled its data this way. SOAPnuke was used to process the raw data, removing reads that contained adapters or uncalled bases, had a mean Phred below 15, or lacked an exact match to the constant primer or identifier. High-quality paired reads were merged using COPE v1.2.5, and each unique nucleotide sequence was defined as a clonotype. MiTCR v1.1 was used to align the clonotypes against IMGT TRBV, TRBD and TRBJ reference segments. Analysis was restricted to V-J combinations with a frequency above 0.0001, which covered roughly 99% of repertoires. The TCS score was defined as F50 (clonal expansion) divided by E x V (chaos), with BLOSUM62-based TCRdist calculated between CDR3 peptides within each V-J. Welch's t-statistics and random forest reduced some 510 V-J features to roughly 13, which were used in a naive Bayes classifier (R e1071). Thyroid-blood repertoire similarity was quantified with the Morisita-Horn index. TCRdb passed the public sequencing reads through fastp at Q25 and MiXCR, retaining productive beta sequences. Identical CDR3 proteins give one entry, which carries the most common genes and DNA. The V and J calls were not made by the authors but by TCRdb's processing. In all, the sample holds about 570,000 distinct CDR3 sequences, and approximately 44% of those were seen once. The ten largest clones add up to around 20% of the sample.

The study excluded patients with uncontrolled infections, other autoimmune diseases, pregnancy or lactation. Diagnoses were based on clinical symptoms, serum thyroxine and TRAb, thyroid ultrasound and orbital computed tomography. Total RNA was extracted with Trizol reagent, and quality was checked on an Agilent 2100 Bioanalyzer. This clonotype has only a few counts. Its antigen is still unknown. There are no base qualities to consult, and no much larger clone falls within one base. The rearrangement joined TRBV29-1 to TRBJ1-4; TRBD1 is a weak D gene call, 5 bases matching. Sequencing was performed on peripheral blood or thyroid tissue (not recorded which). The clonotype was recovered from an adult woman with Graves' disease, either hyperthyroidism or ophthalmopathy (not recorded which). The CDR3 corresponds to CSVEGQGGEKLFF. The DNA is as follows: TGCAGCGTTGAAGGGCAGGGTGGCGAAAAACTGTTTTTT.